The 18 T cell receptor beta chains given below trace back to one sample, sequenced in a study of T-cell reconstitution after alpha-beta-depleted transplantation in children. Unique molecular identifiers were built into the TCRbeta library. TCRdb itself ran the PCR reads through MiXCR, one entry per CDR3 protein. The repertoire holds fewer than 550,000 distinct CDR3 sequences, with about an eighth as singletons. The material sequenced was PBMCs, mostly from graft donor cells, taken 180 days after TCRalphabeta/CD19-depleted stem cell transplant. These receptors all come from a female patient between 2 and 15 years old who had a stem cell transplant for aplastic anemia, so the T cells may come from the graft donor.

This chain uses TRBV20-1 with TRBJ2-1, with D possibly TRBD1 on 5 matching bases. The CDR3 covers 15 residues. The germline V gene encodes CDR1 DFQATT and CDR2 SNEGSKA (reference sequence). Trimming removed 0 bases at V and 1 base at J, with 10 bases between. The CDR3 reads CSARDEDKSYNEQFF. CDR3 nucleotide sequence: TGCAGTGCTAGAGATGAGGACAAATCCTACAATGAGCAGTTCTTC.

The rearrangement joins TRBV30 to TRBJ2-7; maybe TRBD1 (6 bases). Germline V gene lookup returns CDR1 GTSNPN and CDR2 SVGIG (reference sequence). Trimming took 2 bases from V and 1 from J, leaving 12 bases between them. CDR3 size: 14 residues. Written as DNA, the CDR3 is TGTGCCTGGAGTACCGGGACATTTTCCTACGAGCAGTACGTC. Its protein product is CAWSTGTFSYEQYV.

This rearrangement joins TRBV6-2 or TRBV6-3 to TRBJ2-6; tentative D call: TRBD2 (5 bases). The ends were cut back, 0 bases at V and 0 bases at J, with 6 bases in the middle. The CDR3 totals 16 residues. The germline CDR1 and CDR2 sequences are MNHEY and SVGEGT. The CDR3 region has the DNA TGTGCCAGCAGTTACTCGGGGAGCTCTGGGGCCAACGTCCTGACTTTC. This translates into CASSYSGSSGANVLTF.

This clonotype has just a few counts. The V and J genes are TRBV7-8 and TRBJ2-7; a possible D gene is TRBD1 (6 bases). This CDR3 has 15 amino acids. The germline V and J ends were trimmed by 5 bases and 3 bases, with 17 bases remaining between them. Per the germline V gene, CDR1 is SGHVS and CDR2 is FQNEAQ. CDR3 residues: CASSQTRQVDYEQYF. The CDR3 bases are TGTGCCAGCAGCCAAACAAGACAGGTGGACTACGAGCAGTACTTC.

Only a few counts were recorded for this clonotype. V gene TRBV27 combines with J gene TRBJ1-1; 11 positions match TRBD1. The V and J ends lost 4 bases and 4 bases, in that order; junction bases with no gene match: 8. The CDR3 is made up of 16 amino acids. The germline gives CDR1 MNHEY, CDR2 SMNVEV (reference sequence). This CDR3 reads CASSSWTGGGSTEAFF. CDR3 nucleotide sequence: TGTGCCAGCAGTTCCTGGACAGGGGGCGGGAGCACTGAAGCTTTCTTT.

A few counts support this clonotype. The chain uses TRBV29-1 and TRBJ2-1; TRBD2 might be the D (8 bases). The CDR3 covers 15 residues. Germline CDR1 and CDR2: SQVTM and ANQGSEA. V lost 5 bases and J 4 bases, leaving 18 bases between the germline ends. The DNA for the CDR3 is TGCAGCGTTCCCCGGGAGGGACAGAGATACAATGAGCAGTTCTTC. It encodes CSVPREGQRYNEQFF.

The rearrangement uses TRBV6-2 or TRBV6-3 and TRBJ1-1; D uncertain. V dropped 7 bases and J dropped 0 bases, with 12 bases sitting between them. The CDR3 spans 14 residues. Per germline, CDR1 MNHEY and CDR2 SVGEGT. CDR3 nucleotides: TGTGCCAGCACCCCTGACGAGATGAACACTGAAGCTTTCTTT. It is translated as CASTPDEMNTEAFF.

This clonotype was detected only a few times. The rearrangement uses TRBV6-5 and TRBJ2-5; D gene unclear. Germline V gene lookup returns CDR1 MNHEY and CDR2 SVGAGI. The CDR3 has 15 residues. V lost 2 bases and J lost 2, with 12 bases in between. CDR3 in amino acids: CASSYLVRPQETQYF. The CDR3 DNA is TGTGCCAGCAGTTACCTAGTGAGGCCTCAAGAGACCCAGTACTTC.

This clonotype was counted between two and nine times. This sequence joins TRBV7-2 and TRBJ2-3, with D unresolved. This CDR3 has 12 amino acids. Germline V CDR1 and CDR2: SGHTA, FQGNSA. V gave up 5 bases and J gave up 10 bases, with 13 bases separating them. CDR3 sequence reads: CASSPGPPAQYF. In DNA, the CDR3 is TGTGCCAGCAGCCCAGGTCCGCCCGCGCAGTATTTT.

V usage is TRBV6-2 or TRBV6-3 and J usage is TRBJ2-7; no clear D. V was pared by 5 bases and J by 1 base, with 21 bases between. CDR1 is MNHEY and CDR2 is SVGEGT in the germline V gene. The CDR3 sequence is 17 residues long. The DNA for the CDR3 is TGTGCCAGCAGTCGGAACCGACTGGCTTTTGCGTCCTACGAGCAGTACGTC. It specifies CASSRNRLAFASYEQYV.

The rearrangement joins TRBV28 to TRBJ2-7; the D is unclear. Germline CDR1 MDHEN, CDR2 SYDVKM. Trimming pared 3 bases from V and 0 bases from J, leaving 15 bases between. The CDR3 consists of 16 residues. Here the CDR3 reads CASSFSDRLSSYEQYF. The DNA for the CDR3 is TGTGCCAGCAGTTTTAGTGACCGTCTTAGCTCCTACGAGCAGTACTTC.

This clonotype was found a few times. The V gene is TRBV20-1, the J gene TRBJ2-7, with 9 bases identical to TRBD1. The junction had 14 bases not matched to a gene; V was cut back by 6 bases and J by 11 bases. This CDR3 comprises 13 residues. From germline, CDR1 is DFQATT and CDR2 SNEGSKA (reference sequence). For the CDR3, the DNA is TGCAGTGCCGAAATCAAAACAGGGGGCGCAGAGTACTTC. Translated, it gives CSAEIKTGGAEYF.

This clonotype was counted only a few times. This chain joins TRBV18 and TRBJ2-3; 10 bases line up with TRBD2. Germline V CDR1 and CDR2: KGHSH, LQKENI. V dropped 2 bases and J dropped 0; count of bases not matched to a gene: 8. The CDR3 extends over 18 amino acids. In DNA form, the CDR3 reads TGTGCCAGCTCACCAGAAATAGCGGGAGGAATAAGCACAGATACGCAGTATTTT. Its translation is CASSPEIAGGISTDTQYF.

This sequence joins TRBV10-3 and TRBJ2-5; 7 bases fit TRBD2. Germline V gives CDR1 ENHRY, CDR2 SYGVKD. V trimming: 3 bases; J trimming: 2 bases; junction bases outside the gene matches: 9. This CDR3 spans 16 amino acids. DNA of the CDR3: TGTGCCATCAGTGACACCCGGGACTATTTACAAGAGACCCAGTACTTC. Translated, it gives CAISDTRDYLQETQYF.

This chain joins TRBV28 and TRBJ1-1; D unresolved. V lost 5 bases and J 0 bases, leaving 7 bases between the germline ends. The CDR3 sequence is 13 residues long. Germline V CDR1 and CDR2: MDHEN, SYDVKM. The CDR3 reads CASSARVNTEAFF. The CDR3 DNA reads as TGTGCCAGCAGTGCCCGGGTGAACACTGAAGCTTTCTTT.

This clonotype appeared a few times. The rearrangement joins TRBV6-5 to TRBJ2-7, with 7 bases fitting TRBD1. Germline values: CDR1 MNHEY, CDR2 SVGAGI. This CDR3 contains 14 residues. The J segment lost 0 bases and the V segment lost 2 bases, leaving 1 base of the junction unmatched. CDR3 protein: CASSYDRDSYEQYF. The CDR3 DNA follows: TGTGCCAGCAGTTACGACAGGGACTCCTACGAGCAGTACTTC.

The table lists this clonotype with a few counts. The CDR3 DNA follows: TGCGCCAGCAGCTTGTTTTGGGACAGGGAGCTTCCGGGACTAGCGGGAGAGCCCACAGATACGCAGTATTTT. This encodes CASSLFWDRELPGLAGEPTDTQYF. V usage is TRBV5-1 and J usage is TRBJ2-3; 14 bases align to TRBD2. This CDR3 has 24 amino acids. Germline assignment: CDR1 SGHRS and CDR2 YFSETQ. V lost 1 base to trimming and J lost 2 bases; unmatched junction nucleotides: 24. Complete variable domain (other parts from reference TRBV5-1 and TRBJ2-3): KAGVTQTPRYLIKTRGQQVTLSCSPISGHRSVSWYQQTPGQGLQFLFEYFSETQRNKGNFPGRFSGRQFSNSRSEMNVSTLELGDSALYLCASSLFWDRELPGLAGEPTDTQYFGPGTRLTVL.

This chain uses TRBV21-1 with TRBJ1-1. TRBV21-1 is reported as a pseudogene. CDR3 length equals 14 residues. The CDR3 DNA is TGTGCCAGCAGCAATCATTTCATGAACACTGAAGCTTTCTTT. Its protein product is CASSNHFMNTEAFF.